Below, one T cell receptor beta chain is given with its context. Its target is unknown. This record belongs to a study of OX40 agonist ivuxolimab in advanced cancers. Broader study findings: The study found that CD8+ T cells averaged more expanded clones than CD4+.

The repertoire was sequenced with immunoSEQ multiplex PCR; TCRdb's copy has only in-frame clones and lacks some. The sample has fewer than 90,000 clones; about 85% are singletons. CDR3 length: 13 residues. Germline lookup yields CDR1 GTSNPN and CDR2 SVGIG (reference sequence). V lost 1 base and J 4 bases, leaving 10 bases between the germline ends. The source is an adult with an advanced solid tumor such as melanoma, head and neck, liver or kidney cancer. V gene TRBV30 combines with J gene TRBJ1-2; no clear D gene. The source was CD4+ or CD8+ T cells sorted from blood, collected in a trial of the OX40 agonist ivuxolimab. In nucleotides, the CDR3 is TGTGCCTGGAGTGCGGGGAACGGCTATGGCTACACCTTC. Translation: CAWSAGNGYGYTF.